This T cell receptor beta chain is from a study of response to subunit inactivated influenza vaccine. Overall study results and limits: The authors proposed limited new T cell recruitment per seasonal influenza vaccination.

TCRdb used MiXCR to reprocess the RT-PCR reads, holding one entry per CDR3 protein. The sample has 500,000 to 550,000 distinct CDR3 sequences; 20% to 25% are singletons. This clonotype was observed a handful of times. The antigen remains undetermined. The CDR3 is 14 residues long. V lost 5 bases to trimming and J lost 6 bases, with 16 bases between them. The same specimen was also included in a second study, on T cells expressing NK-cell markers. Turning to that study: The cDNA for TCR beta came from 5'RACE template switching with UMIs. Sorted CD3+CD56-NKG2C+, CD3+CD56+NKG2C+ and CD3+CD56+NKG2C- T cells supplied the TCR beta repertoires. Eight donors were sequenced, seven testing HCMV-seropositive and one testing seronegative. In about six donors, dominant CD3+CD56+NKG2C+ clonotypes ranked among the top 10 CD8+ clonotypes.

This material consisted of CD4+ T cells sorted from PBMCs, taken about 11 days after vaccination. The clonotype was recovered from a man aged 50-60 years who received an inactivated influenza vaccine. The chain has TRBV12-3 or TRBV12-4 and TRBJ1-1; D might be TRBD1 (5 bases). The CDR3 loop reads CASSPGLTGSEAFF. The CDR3 nucleotides are TGTGCCAGCAGTCCGGGACTCACAGGCTCTGAAGCTTTCTTT.